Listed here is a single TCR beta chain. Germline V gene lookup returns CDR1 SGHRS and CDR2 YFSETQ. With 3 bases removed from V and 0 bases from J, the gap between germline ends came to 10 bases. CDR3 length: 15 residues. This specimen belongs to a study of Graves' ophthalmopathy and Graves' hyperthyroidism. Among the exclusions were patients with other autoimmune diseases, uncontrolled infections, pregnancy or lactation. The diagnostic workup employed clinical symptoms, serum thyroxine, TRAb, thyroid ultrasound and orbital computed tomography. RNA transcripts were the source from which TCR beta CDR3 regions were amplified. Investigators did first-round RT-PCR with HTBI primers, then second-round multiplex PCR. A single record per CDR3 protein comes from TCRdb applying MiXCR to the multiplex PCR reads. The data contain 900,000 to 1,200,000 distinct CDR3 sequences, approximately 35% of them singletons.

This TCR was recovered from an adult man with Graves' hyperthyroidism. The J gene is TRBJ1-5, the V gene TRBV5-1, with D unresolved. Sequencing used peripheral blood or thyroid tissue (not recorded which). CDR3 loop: CASSSEGYSNQPQHF. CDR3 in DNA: TGCGCCAGCAGCTCAGAGGGTTATAGCAATCAGCCCCAGCATTTT.